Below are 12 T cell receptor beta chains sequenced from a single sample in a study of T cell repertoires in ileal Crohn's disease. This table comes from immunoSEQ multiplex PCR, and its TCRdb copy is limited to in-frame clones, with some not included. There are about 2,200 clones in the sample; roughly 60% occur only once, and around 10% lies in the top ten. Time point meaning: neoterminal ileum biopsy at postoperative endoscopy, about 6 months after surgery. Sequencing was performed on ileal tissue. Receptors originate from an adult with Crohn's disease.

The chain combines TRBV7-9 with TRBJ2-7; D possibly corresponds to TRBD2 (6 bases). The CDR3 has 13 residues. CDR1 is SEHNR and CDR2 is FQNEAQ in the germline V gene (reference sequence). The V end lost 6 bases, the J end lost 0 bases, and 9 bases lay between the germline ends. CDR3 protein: CASREGISYEQYF. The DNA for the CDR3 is TGTGCCAGCAGGGAGGGGATCTCCTACGAGCAGTACTTC.

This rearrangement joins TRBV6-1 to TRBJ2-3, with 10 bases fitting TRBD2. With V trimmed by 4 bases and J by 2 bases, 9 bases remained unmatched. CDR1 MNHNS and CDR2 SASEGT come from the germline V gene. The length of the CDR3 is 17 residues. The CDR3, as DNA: TGTGCCAGCAGTGTAGGGTCGGGACTAGCGAACACAGATACGCAGTATTTT. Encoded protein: CASSVGSGLANTDTQYF.

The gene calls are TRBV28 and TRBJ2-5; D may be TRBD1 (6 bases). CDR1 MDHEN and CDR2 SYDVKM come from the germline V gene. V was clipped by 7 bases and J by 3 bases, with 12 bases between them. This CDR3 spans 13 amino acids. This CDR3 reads CASTTGWEETQYF. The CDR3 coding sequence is TGTGCCAGCACAACAGGGTGGGAAGAGACCCAGTACTTC.

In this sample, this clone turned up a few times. The CDR3: CASSLGTALRTNYEQYF. The CDR3 DNA is TGTGCCAGCAGCTTAGGGACAGCCTTACGGACGAACTACGAGCAGTACTTC. This chain connects TRBV5-7 to TRBJ2-7; 7 nucleotides line up with TRBD1. TRBV5-7 is classed as an ORF, of uncertain function. The CDR3 has 17 residues. The trim removed 2 bases at V and 3 bases at J, leaving 14 bases unmatched.

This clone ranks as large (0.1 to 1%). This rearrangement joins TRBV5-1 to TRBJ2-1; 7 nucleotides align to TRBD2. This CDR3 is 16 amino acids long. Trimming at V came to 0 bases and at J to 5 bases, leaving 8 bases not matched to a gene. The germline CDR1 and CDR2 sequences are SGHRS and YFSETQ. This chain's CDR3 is CASSLAVGLADNEQFF. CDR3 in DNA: TGCGCCAGCAGCTTGGCCGTGGGGCTAGCGGACAATGAGCAGTTCTTC.

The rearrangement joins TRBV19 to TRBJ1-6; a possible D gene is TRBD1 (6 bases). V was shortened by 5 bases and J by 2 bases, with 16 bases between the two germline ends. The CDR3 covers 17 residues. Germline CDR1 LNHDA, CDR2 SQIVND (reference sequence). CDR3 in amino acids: CASSGEAGVAYNSPLHF. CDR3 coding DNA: TGTGCCAGTAGTGGAGAAGCAGGGGTCGCCTATAATTCACCCCTCCACTTT.

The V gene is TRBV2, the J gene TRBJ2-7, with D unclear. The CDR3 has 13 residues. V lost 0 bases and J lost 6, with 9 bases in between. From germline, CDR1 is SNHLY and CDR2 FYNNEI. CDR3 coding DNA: TGTGCCAGCAGTGAAGCAAGAGGTTTCGAGCAGTACTTC. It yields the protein CASSEARGFEQYF.

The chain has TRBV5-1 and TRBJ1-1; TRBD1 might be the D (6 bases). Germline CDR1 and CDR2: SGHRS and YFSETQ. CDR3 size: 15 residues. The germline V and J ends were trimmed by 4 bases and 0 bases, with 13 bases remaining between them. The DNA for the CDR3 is TGCGCCAGCAGCCCTTTGGACAGTCTGAACACTGAAGCTTTCTTT. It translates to CASSPLDSLNTEAFF.

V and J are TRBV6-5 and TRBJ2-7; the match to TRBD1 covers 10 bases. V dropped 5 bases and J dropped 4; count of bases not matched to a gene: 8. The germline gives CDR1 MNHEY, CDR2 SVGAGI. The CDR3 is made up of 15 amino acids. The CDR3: CASSRSGTGVYEQYF. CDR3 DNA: TGTGCCAGCAGTAGATCCGGGACAGGGGTATACGAGCAGTACTTC.

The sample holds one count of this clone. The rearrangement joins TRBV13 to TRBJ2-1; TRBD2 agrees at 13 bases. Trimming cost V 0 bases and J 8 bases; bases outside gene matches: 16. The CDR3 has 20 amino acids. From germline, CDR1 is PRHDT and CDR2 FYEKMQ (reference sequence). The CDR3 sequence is CASSLGRGWTSGSKGYEQFF. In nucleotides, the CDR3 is TGTGCCAGCAGCTTAGGAAGGGGGTGGACTAGCGGGAGCAAAGGTTATGAGCAGTTCTTC.

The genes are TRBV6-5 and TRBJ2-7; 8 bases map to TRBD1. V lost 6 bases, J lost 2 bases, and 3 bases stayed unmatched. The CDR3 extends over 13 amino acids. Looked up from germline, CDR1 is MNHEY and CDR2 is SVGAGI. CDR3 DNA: TGTGCCAGCAGCCGGACAGGGCCCTACGAGCAGTACTTC. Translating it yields CASSRTGPYEQYF.

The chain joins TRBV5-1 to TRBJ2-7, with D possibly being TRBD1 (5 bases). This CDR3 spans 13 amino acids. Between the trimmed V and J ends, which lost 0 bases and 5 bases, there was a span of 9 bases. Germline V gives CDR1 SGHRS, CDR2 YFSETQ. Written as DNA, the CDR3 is TGCGCCAGCAGCTTGGGACAGCCTAACGAGCAGTACTTC. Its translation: CASSLGQPNEQYF.